These 11 T cell receptor beta chains were all obtained from the same sample, sequenced in a study of T cell repertoires in cytomegalovirus infection. TCRdb re-analysed the reads in MiXCR, keeping a single row per CDR3 protein. The sample holds a few hundred thousand distinct CDR3 sequences; 15% to 20% are singletons and the top ten take approximately 10%. Material for sequencing was PBMCs. All receptors derive from a human donor in good health (CMV status not recorded). Some clones in this sample may be carry-over from other donors' samples.

At least ten counts were recorded for this clonotype. This chain joins TRBV11-3 and TRBJ2-7; D might be TRBD2 (6 bases). The V and J ends lost 5 bases and 7 bases respectively, with 18 bases between them. The CDR3 runs to 14 residues. Germline CDR1 is SGHNT and CDR2 is YENEEA. This CDR3 is CASSPKDRRGEQYF. The CDR3 DNA follows: TGTGCCAGCAGCCCTAAAGACCGGAGGGGAGAGCAGTACTTC. The full variable domain, completed using reference TRBV11-3 and TRBJ2-7, is EAGVVQSPRYKIIEKKQPVAFWCNPISGHNTLYWYLQNLGQGPELLIRYENEEAVDDSQLPKDRFSAERLKGVDSTLKIQPAELGDSAVYLCASSPKDRRGEQYFGPGTRLTVT.

J is TRBJ2-7 and V is TRBV19; TRBD2 matches at 9 bases. V lost 7 bases to trimming and J lost 5 bases; unmatched junction nucleotides: 6. Germline V gene lookup returns CDR1 LNHDA and CDR2 SQIVND (reference sequence). The CDR3 extends over 13 amino acids. In nucleotides, the CDR3 is TGTGCCAGTACTCGGACTAGCGAAGACGAGCAGTACTTC. Amino acid sequence: CASTRTSEDEQYF.

This clonotype occurred many times. The chain links TRBV6-1 to TRBJ1-5, with D uncertain. V was shortened by 2 bases and J by 7 bases, with 12 bases between the two germline ends. In germline, CDR1 is MNHNS, CDR2 SASEGT. This CDR3 is built from 14 residues. CDR3 region: CASSEKKGGQPQHF. CDR3 coding DNA: TGTGCCAGCAGTGAAAAGAAGGGAGGGCAGCCCCAGCATTTT.

The chain recombines TRBV11-2 with TRBJ2-1; D assignment may be TRBD1 or TRBD2 (5 bases each). This CDR3 region has 18 residues. In germline, CDR1 is SGHAT, CDR2 FQNNGV. V was clipped by 1 base and J by 6 bases, with 22 bases between them. CDR3 protein: CASSLGTFPLRGINEQFF. CDR3 sequence (DNA): TGTGCCAGCAGCTTAGGGACATTCCCGCTGAGGGGTATCAATGAGCAGTTCTTC.

This clonotype was counted ten times or more. The chain has TRBV7-2 and TRBJ2-5, with 7 bases fitting TRBD2. With V trimmed by 5 bases and J by 3 bases, 12 bases remained unmatched. Germline assignment: CDR1 SGHTA and CDR2 FQGNSA. The CDR3 covers 16 residues. This chain's CDR3 is CASSPSLWAGEETQYF. Written as DNA, the CDR3 is TGTGCCAGCAGCCCGTCCCTTTGGGCGGGAGAAGAGACCCAGTACTTC.

This clonotype appeared many times. The gene calls are TRBV7-2 and TRBJ2-5; tentatively, D is TRBD2 (6 bases). The germline V gene has CDR1 SGHTA and CDR2 FQGNSA. The CDR3 runs to 15 residues. V lost 5 bases and J 1 base, leaving 14 bases between the germline ends. This CDR3 reads CASSPNVGGQETQYF. CDR3 nucleotide sequence: TGTGCCAGCAGCCCAAATGTGGGGGGCCAAGAGACCCAGTACTTC.

This clonotype occurred many times. This sequence joins TRBV6-1 and TRBJ1-2; no definite D call. The CDR3 totals 13 residues. CDR1 is MNHNS and CDR2 is SASEGT in the germline V gene. V lost 7 bases and J 4 bases, leaving 13 bases between the germline ends. CDR3 residues: CASNNPPGYGYTF. CDR3 DNA: TGTGCCAGCAATAACCCGCCGGGCTATGGCTACACCTTC.

This clonotype occurred a few times. The CDR3 bases are TGTGCCAGTAGTGTAGCGAGGGGGTCGGGGGCCAACGTCCTGACTTTC. Translated: CASSVARGSGANVLTF. This chain links TRBV19 with TRBJ2-6, with a weak D call TRBD1 (6 bases). The germline CDR1 and CDR2 sequences are LNHDA and SQIVND (reference sequence). The CDR3 is made up of 16 amino acids. Deletions cut 5 bases from V and 4 bases from J, with 15 bases between.

This clonotype turned up a few times. The CDR3 DNA reads as TGCGCCAGCAGCCAAGACCGCGGCCCGCTGGGAGAGCAGTACTTC. Its protein is CASSQDRGPLGEQYF. This rearrangement joins TRBV4-3 to TRBJ2-7; unclear D gene. Deletions cut 0 bases from V and 7 bases from J, with 16 bases between. The CDR3 contains 15 residues. From germline, CDR1 is LGHNA and CDR2 YSLEER.

The chain recombines TRBV6-2 or TRBV6-3 with TRBJ2-1, with D tentatively TRBD2 (5 bases). The V end was cut by 10 bases, the J end by 7 bases, with 17 bases between. The germline gives CDR1 MNHEY, CDR2 SVGEGT. The length of the CDR3 is 13 residues. The CDR3, as DNA: TGTGCCACCTCGCCGGACTTGTGGAATGAGCAGTTCTTC. Its translation: CATSPDLWNEQFF.

There are a few counts of this clonotype. The chain recombines TRBV20-1 with TRBJ2-3, with D perhaps matching TRBD1 or TRBD2 (5 bases each). This CDR3 comprises 11 residues. Trimming cost V 3 bases and J 8 bases, with 9 bases left between them. Germline CDR1 reads DFQATT; CDR2 reads SNEGSKA (reference sequence). The CDR3 sequence: CSARRGTTQYF. CDR3 coding DNA: TGCAGTGCTAGGCGAGGGACTACGCAGTATTTT.